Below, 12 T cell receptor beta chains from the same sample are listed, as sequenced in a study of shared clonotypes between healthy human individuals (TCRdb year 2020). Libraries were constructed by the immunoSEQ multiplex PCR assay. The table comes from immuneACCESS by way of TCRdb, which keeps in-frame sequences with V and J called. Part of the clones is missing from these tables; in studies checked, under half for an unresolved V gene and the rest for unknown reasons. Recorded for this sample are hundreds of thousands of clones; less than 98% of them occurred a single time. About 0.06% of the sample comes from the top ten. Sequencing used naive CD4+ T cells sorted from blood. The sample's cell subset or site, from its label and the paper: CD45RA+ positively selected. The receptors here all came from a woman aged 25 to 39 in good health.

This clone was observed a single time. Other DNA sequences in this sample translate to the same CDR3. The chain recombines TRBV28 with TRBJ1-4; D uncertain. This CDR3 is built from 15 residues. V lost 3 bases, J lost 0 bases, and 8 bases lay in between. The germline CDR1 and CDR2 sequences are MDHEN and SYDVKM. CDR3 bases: TGTGCCAGCAGTTTGGGTGGAGCAACTAATGAAAAACTGTTTTTT. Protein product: CASSLGGATNEKLFF. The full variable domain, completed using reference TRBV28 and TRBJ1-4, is DVKVTQSSRYLVKRTGEKVFLECVQDMDHENMFWYRQDPGLGLRLIYFSYDVKMKEKGDIPEGYSVSREKKERFSLILESASTNQTSMYLCASSLGGATNEKLFFGSGTQLSVL.

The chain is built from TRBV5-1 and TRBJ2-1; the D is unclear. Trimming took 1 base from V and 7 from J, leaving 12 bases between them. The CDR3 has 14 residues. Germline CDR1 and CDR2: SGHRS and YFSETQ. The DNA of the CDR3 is TGCGCCAGCAGCTTGTCGGACCCCCGGAATGAGCAGTTCTTC. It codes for CASSLSDPRNEQFF.

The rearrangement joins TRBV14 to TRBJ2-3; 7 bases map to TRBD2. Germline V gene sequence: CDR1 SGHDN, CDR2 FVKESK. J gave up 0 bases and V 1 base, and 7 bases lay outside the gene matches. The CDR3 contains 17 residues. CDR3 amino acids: CASSQVGSGRSTDTQYF. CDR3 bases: TGTGCCAGCAGCCAAGTAGGTAGCGGGCGAAGCACAGATACGCAGTATTTT.

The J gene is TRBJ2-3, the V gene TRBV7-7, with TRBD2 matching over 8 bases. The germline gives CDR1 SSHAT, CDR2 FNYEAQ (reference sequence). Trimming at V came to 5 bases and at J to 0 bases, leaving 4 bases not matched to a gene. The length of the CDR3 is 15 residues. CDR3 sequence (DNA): TGTGCCAGCAGCCTTAGCGGGACTAGCACAGATACGCAGTATTTT. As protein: CASSLSGTSTDTQYF.

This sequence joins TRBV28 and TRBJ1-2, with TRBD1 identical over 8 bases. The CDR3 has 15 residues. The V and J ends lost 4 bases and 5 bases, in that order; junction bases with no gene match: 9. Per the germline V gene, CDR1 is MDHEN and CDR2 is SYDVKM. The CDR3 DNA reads TGTGCCAGCAGTTCCGGACAGGGAGTCGAATATGGCTACACCTTC. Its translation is CASSSGQGVEYGYTF.

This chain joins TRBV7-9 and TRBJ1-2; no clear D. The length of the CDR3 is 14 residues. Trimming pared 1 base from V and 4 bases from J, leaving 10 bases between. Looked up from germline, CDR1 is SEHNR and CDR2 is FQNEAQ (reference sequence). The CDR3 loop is CASSLGGEGYGYTF. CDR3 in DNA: TGTGCCAGCAGCTTAGGTGGCGAAGGCTATGGCTACACCTTC.

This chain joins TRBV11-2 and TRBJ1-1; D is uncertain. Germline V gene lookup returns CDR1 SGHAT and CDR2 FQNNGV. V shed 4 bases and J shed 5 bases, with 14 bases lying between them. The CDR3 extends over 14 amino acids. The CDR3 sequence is CASSYSVQRTEAFF. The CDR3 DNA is TGTGCCAGCAGCTATTCAGTACAGCGAACTGAAGCTTTCTTT. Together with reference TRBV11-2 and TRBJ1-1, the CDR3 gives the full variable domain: EAGVAQSPRYKIIEKRQSVAFWCNPISGHATLYWYQQILGQGPKLLIQFQNNGVVDDSQLPKDRFSAERLKGVDSTLKIQPAKLEDSAVYLCASSYSVQRTEAFFGQGTRLTVV.

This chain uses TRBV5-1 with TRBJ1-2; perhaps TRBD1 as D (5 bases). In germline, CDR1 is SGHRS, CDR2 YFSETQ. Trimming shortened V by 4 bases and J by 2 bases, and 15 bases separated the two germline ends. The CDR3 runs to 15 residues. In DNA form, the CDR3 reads TGCGCCAGCAGCAGGCCGGGACCCGCGAACTATGGCTACACCTTC. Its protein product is CASSRPGPANYGYTF.

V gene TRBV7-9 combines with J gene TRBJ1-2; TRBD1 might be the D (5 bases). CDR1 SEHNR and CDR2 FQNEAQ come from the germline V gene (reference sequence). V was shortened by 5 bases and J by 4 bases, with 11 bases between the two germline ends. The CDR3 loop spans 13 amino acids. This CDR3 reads CASSPQGVYGYTF. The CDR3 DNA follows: TGTGCCAGCAGCCCTCAGGGAGTCTATGGCTACACCTTC.

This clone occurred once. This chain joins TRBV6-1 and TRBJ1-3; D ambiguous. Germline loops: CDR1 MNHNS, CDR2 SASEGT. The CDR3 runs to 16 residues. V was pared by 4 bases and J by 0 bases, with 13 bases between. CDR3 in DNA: TGTGCCAGCAGTGTCATCACCCCCAGCTCTGGAAACACCATATATTTT. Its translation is CASSVITPSSGNTIYF.

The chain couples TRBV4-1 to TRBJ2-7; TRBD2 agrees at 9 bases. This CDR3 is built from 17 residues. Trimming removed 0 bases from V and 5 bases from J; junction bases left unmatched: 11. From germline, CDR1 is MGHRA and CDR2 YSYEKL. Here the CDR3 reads CASSQDWSSGIINEQYF. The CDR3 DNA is TGCGCCAGCAGCCAAGATTGGTCTAGCGGGATAATCAACGAGCAGTACTTC.

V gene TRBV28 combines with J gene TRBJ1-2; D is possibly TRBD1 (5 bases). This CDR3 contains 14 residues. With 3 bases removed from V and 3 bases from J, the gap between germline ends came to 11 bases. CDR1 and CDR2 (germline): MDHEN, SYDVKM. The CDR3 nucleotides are TGTGCCAGCAGTTTCCCGGGACTGCACTATGGCTACACCTTC. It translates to CASSFPGLHYGYTF.